This T cell receptor beta chain was documented in a study of cytotoxic CD8 clonotypes in ibrutinib-treated CLL (dated by TCRdb to the early 2020s). Regarding the complete study: The cohort included roughly 15 treatment-naive and approximately twelve relapsed/refractory patients; roughly 17 were IGHV unmutated. Cryopreserved peripheral blood mononuclear cells were collected before treatment, at response, and at either disease progression or sustained remission. Responses were partial in some 24 patients and complete in 2; after median about 70 months follow-up, roughly 14 stayed in remission and about twelve progressed. Every remission and progressive disease sample was obtained while ibrutinib was still being received by the patients. Samples at response were collected after a median of approximately twelve months of treatment, with a range of 6 to 36 months. On average, each sample had a few hundred thousand productive templates and 94,082 productive rearrangements. Longitudinal samples were available for 26 of the 86 trial participants.

Each clonotype received, on average, about 10x coverage in deep resolution sequencing performed on a MiSeq, where the target depth lay between 1 in 1 million and 1 in 200,000 T cells. The immunoSEQ hsTCRB Kit was used to generate the TCR beta libraries. Concerning the study's data processing: ImmunoSEQ Data Assistant and ImmunoSEQ Analyzer were used for data analysis, and V, D and J genes were assigned according to IMGT definitions. Clonality, which ranges from 0 to 1, was calculated by subtracting the normalized Shannon entropy of productive rearrangement frequencies from one. Only overrepresented clonotypes making up at least 0.05% of each patient's repertoire were included in the public clonotype analysis. Repertoires from about a dozen age-matched healthy donors in immuneACCESS were used as clonality controls. Drawn from immuneACCESS, this table holds only the in-frame rearrangements with V and J called that TCRdb kept. Clones are partly lost; checked studies trace under half to an unresolved V gene and leave the rest unexplained. V, J and clone size derive from that table, while D and trimming were established from the DNA sequence. The sample table contains roughly 190,000 clones; only one count was recorded for around 70% of them. Roughly 12% of the sample comes from the top ten.

On the study overall, not on this receptor specifically: Baseline clonality was found to be higher than that of age-matched healthy donors and was strongly correlated with circulating CD8+ T-cell counts. Public clonotypes were rare and either shrank or stayed stable during treatment, and the rise in clonality at ibrutinib response reflected expansion of private clonotypes. Lymph node repertoires were not examined, and the timing of sampling was not matched between patients in sustained remission and those whose disease progressed. Clonality increased at ibrutinib response, stayed stable in sustained remission, and fell back toward baseline at progression.

In light of the paper, this sample's time point label describes: 20 to 25 months on ibrutinib. Roughly 2 micrograms of genomic DNA were extracted from cryopreserved PBMCs for TCR beta library preparation. Longitudinal blood samples from CLL patients receiving ibrutinib monotherapy were subjected to high-throughput TCR beta sequencing. The patients took part in an open-label, single-center phase 2 trial of ibrutinib monotherapy. Taken from the germline V gene, the CDR1 and CDR2 loops are SQVTM and ANQGSEA. The CDR3 has 16 amino acids, counting the end cysteine and phenylalanine. Of all the DNA, just the CDR3 is kept, 48 bases in frame from base 1. V drops 7 bases and J drops 0 bases, leaving 19 bases in between. This clone came up a few times. Its cognate antigen has yet to be identified. Per-base quality was not reported, and no clone a single base away is much larger than it.

The sample in question was PBMCs, obtained after 24 months of ibrutinib treatment. This TCR derives from a human donor with chronic lymphocytic leukemia. This sequence uses TRBV29-1 and TRBJ1-3, with the D segment identity uncertain. The CDR3 in this case is CSARSDTDSSGNTIYF. In nucleotide form, the sequence is TGCAGCGCCCGCTCGGATACAGATAGCTCTGGAAACACCATATATTTT.